This T cell receptor (beta chain) was found in a study of blood T cell repertoires in COVID-19. The method was immunoSEQ multiplex PCR; TCRdb's version includes in-frame clones alone and lacks a portion of them. The sample shows some 70,000 clones, approximately 90% of them seen only once. CDR3 length equals 13 residues. V was pared by 8 bases and J by 4 bases, with 14 bases between. Germline V CDR1 and CDR2: SNHLY, FYNNEI. The clonotype originates from a woman older than 75 with active COVID-19. The sequenced sample consisted of peripheral blood. The chain has TRBV2 and TRBJ1-1; possible D gene TRBD1, 5 bases. CDR3 nucleotide sequence: TGTGCCAGCGGGCGTGGGGCAGGCACTGAAGCTTTCTTT. Protein sequence: CASGRGAGTEAFF.